A selection of T cell receptor beta chains follows, all from one sample in a study of patients and donors after allogeneic stem cell transplantation. Using its own MiXCR run on the RT-PCR reads, TCRdb lists one record per CDR3 protein. The sample includes about 87,000 distinct CDR3 sequences, 5% of them seen just once. Sequenced: blood, either unsorted or a sorted T cell fraction (not recorded which). Receptors were obtained from a human donor who was either an allogeneic HSCT recipient or a stem cell or donor lymphocyte infusion donor (not recorded which). It is not recorded whose cells these are; they may come from a transplant donor. CDR3s include the opening cysteine and the closing phenylalanine or tryptophan. D genes are given only for firm matches. Clone size is not always given. Where it is, it says once, few, many or a class for expanded clones.

v_gene	abundance	d_gene	j_gene	CDR3aa	CDR3nt
TRBV11-3	many	.	TRBJ1-1	CASSLEGDTEAFF	TGTGCCAGCAGCTTAGAAGGGGACACTGAAGCTTTCTTT
TRBV12-3/TRBV12-4	medium-sized	TRBD2	TRBJ2-7	CASSFGTSHEQYF	TGTGCCAGCAGTTTCGGGACTAGCCACGAGCAGTACTTC
TRBV11-2	.	.	TRBJ1-2	CASSPSGGSGGYTF	TGTGCCAGCAGCCCTAGCGGCGGCAGTGGTGGCTACACCTTC
TRBV5-1	many	.	TRBJ1-2	CASILTTGTYGYTF	TGCGCCAGCATCCTAACAACAGGCACCTATGGCTACACCTTC
TRBV5-4	once	.	TRBJ2-5	CASSPVRGEETQYF	TGTGCCAGCAGCCCCGTTAGGGGGGAAGAGACCCAGTACTTC
TRBV29-1	few	TRBD2	TRBJ2-1	CSATPPGLAGVLGQFF	TGCAGCGCCACTCCCCCGGGACTAGCGGGAGTCCTTGGGCAGTTCTTC
TRBV19	few	.	TRBJ1-2	CASSISRYGYTF	TGTGCCAGTAGTATCTCCCGCTATGGCTACACCTTC
TRBV5-4	many	TRBD2	TRBJ2-1	CASSLTSGGLNEQFF	TGTGCCAGCAGCTTGACTAGCGGGGGGCTGAATGAGCAGTTCTTC
TRBV5-1	.	TRBD2	TRBJ2-2	CASKREGGELFF	TGCGCCAGCAAGCGGGAGGGCGGGGAGCTGTTTTTT
TRBV3-1	.	.	TRBJ2-7	CASSSPYEQYF	TGTGCCAGCAGCTCTCCGTACGAGCAGTACTTC
TRBV6-1	few	.	TRBJ1-6	CASSEYANSPLHF	TGTGCCAGCAGTGAATACGCGAATTCACCCCTCCACTTT
TRBV5-1	.	.	TRBJ1-1	CASSQGVRAGTEAFF	TGCGCCAGCAGCCAAGGGGTAAGGGCTGGCACTGAAGCTTTCTTT
TRBV2	many	.	TRBJ1-1	CASSDRDTEAFF	TGTGCCAGCAGTGACAGGGACACTGAAGCTTTCTTT
TRBV2	.	TRBD1	TRBJ1-2	CASSTTGGYGYTF	TGTGCCAGCAGTACCACAGGGGGCTATGGCTACACCTTC
TRBV29-1	many	.	TRBJ1-1	CSVQDLEAFF	TGCAGCGTACAGGACCTTGAAGCTTTCTTT
TRBV29-1	many	.	TRBJ2-6	CSVVYADASSGANVLTF	TGCAGCGTTGTCTACGCCGACGCTAGCTCTGGGGCCAACGTCCTGACTTTC
TRBV29-1	many	.	TRBJ1-4	CSVPGVADEKLFF	TGCAGCGTTCCAGGGGTAGCGGATGAAAAACTGTTTTTT
TRBV6-1	many	.	TRBJ1-1	CASSAHREDTEAFF	TGTGCCAGCAGTGCCCACAGGGAGGACACTGAAGCTTTCTTT
TRBV6-1	many	.	TRBJ2-7	CASSPEWDSYEQYF	TGTGCCAGCAGCCCCGAATGGGACTCCTACGAGCAGTACTTC
TRBV7-6	many	.	TRBJ1-1	CASSPEVGTEAFF	TGTGCCAGCAGCCCCGAAGTGGGGACTGAAGCTTTCTTT
TRBV4-1	few	TRBD1	TRBJ1-5	CASSQDPAGTGGYSNQPQHF	TGCGCCAGCAGCCAAGACCCAGCCGGGACAGGGGGTTATAGCAATCAGCCCCAGCATTTT